The 2 T cell receptor beta chains below come from one sample, sequenced in a study of Graves' ophthalmopathy and Graves' hyperthyroidism. RNA transcripts were the template, and TCR beta CDR3 regions were amplified from them. First-round RT-PCR used HTBI primers; second-round multiplex PCR followed. Each CDR3 protein gets one entry after TCRdb re-called the multiplex PCR reads with MiXCR. The sample lists just over 600,000 distinct CDR3 sequences; 20% to 25% were seen once. Sequencing was done on a sample of peripheral blood. These receptors were taken from a woman aged 18-30 years with stable Graves' hyperthyroidism. Some clones in this sample may be carry-over from other donors' samples.

The V call is TRBV20-1, the J call TRBJ1-1, with TRBD1 as a possible D gene (5 bases). Per the germline V gene, CDR1 is DFQATT and CDR2 is SNEGSKA (reference sequence). The CDR3 is 14 residues long. Trimming cost V 3 bases and J 3 bases, with 14 bases left between them. CDR3 loop: CSAREGGADTEAFF. The CDR3 DNA reads as TGCAGTGCTAGGGAGGGTGGGGCTGACACTGAAGCTTTCTTT.

The genes are TRBV4-1 and TRBJ2-2; D call uncertain. This CDR3 comprises 20 residues. In germline, CDR1 is MGHRA, CDR2 YSYEKL. V gave up 1 base and J gave up 4 bases, with 25 bases separating them. The CDR3 spells CASSQAIQLVSTMGTGELFF. CDR3 nucleotide sequence: TGCGCCAGCAGCCAAGCCATACAGCTGGTCTCTACGATGGGCACCGGGGAGCTGTTTTTT.